The next 8 T cell receptor beta chains were all read from a single sample in a study of T cell responses to AZD1222 COVID-19 vaccine. The table came from immunoSEQ multiplex PCR; TCRdb's copy has only in-frame clones and leaves some out. The table records 130,000 to 150,000 clones, roughly 92% of them present only once. The source material was peripheral blood, sampled on day 0 of AZD1222 vaccination. Every receptor here comes from an adult in good health.

The J gene is TRBJ2-1, the V gene TRBV6-4, with D possibly called TRBD1 or TRBD2 (5 bases each). This CDR3 has 15 residues. Germline V gives CDR1 MRHNA, CDR2 SNTAGT. Trimming removed 5 bases at V and 6 bases at J, with 17 bases between. The CDR3 loop is CASSPTGTTPNEQFF. As DNA, the CDR3 is TGTGCCAGCAGTCCCACCGGGACCACACCCAATGAGCAGTTCTTC.

The V call is TRBV18, the J call TRBJ1-3, with no clear D. Germline V CDR1 and CDR2: KGHSH, LQKENI. This CDR3 region has 15 residues. With 4 bases removed from V and 0 bases from J, the gap between germline ends came to 10 bases. This CDR3 is CASSLYSFSGNTIYF. DNA of the CDR3: TGTGCCAGCTCACTGTATTCTTTCTCTGGAAACACCATATATTTT. Full variable domain (outside the CDR3, taken from reference TRBV18 and TRBJ1-3): NAGVMQNPRHLVRRRGQEARLRCSPMKGHSHVYWYRQLPEEGLKFMVYLQKENIIDESGMPKERFSAEFPKEGPSILRIQQVVRGDSAAYFCASSLYSFSGNTIYFGEGSWLTVV.

The gene calls are TRBV11-2 and TRBJ2-5, with D perhaps TRBD1 (5 bases). The CDR3 contains 13 residues. Per the germline V gene, CDR1 is SGHAT and CDR2 is FQNNGV. The ends were cut back, 3 bases at V and 3 bases at J, with 8 bases in the middle. In nucleotides, the CDR3 is TGTGCCAGCAGCTTCGCAGGGAAAGAGACCCAGTACTTC. Protein sequence: CASSFAGKETQYF.

The V and J genes are TRBV21-1 and TRBJ2-2; the table's TRBD2 call for D was not verified on the DNA. TRBV21-1 is a pseudogene. The CDR3 spans 18 residues. The chain's CDR3 is CASSAPGLAGPNTGELFF. For the CDR3, the DNA is TGTGCCAGCAGCGCTCCGGGACTAGCGGGACCGAACACCGGGGAGCTGTTTTTT.

The J gene is TRBJ2-5, the V gene TRBV7-2; D call uncertain. Trimming took off 8 bases at V and 5 bases at J, with 12 bases between the two ends. The CDR3 loop spans 12 amino acids. From germline, CDR1 is SGHTA and CDR2 FQGNSA. The CDR3 reads CASVIGWETQYF. The CDR3 nucleotides are TGTGCCAGCGTCATTGGGTGGGAGACCCAGTACTTC. Full variable domain (outside the CDR3, taken from reference TRBV7-2 and TRBJ2-5): GAGVSQSPSNKVTEKGKDVELRCDPISGHTALYWYRQSLGQGLEFLIYFQGNSAPDKSGLPSDRFSAERTGGSVSTLTIQRTQQEDSAVYLCASVIGWETQYFGPGTRLLVL.

This sequence joins TRBV14 and TRBJ2-3; tentatively, D is TRBD1 or TRBD2 (6 bases each). There are 16 residues in the CDR3. V lost 0 bases to trimming and J lost 0 bases, with 10 bases between them. In germline, CDR1 is SGHDN, CDR2 FVKESK. CDR3 sequence reads: CASSQDTGASTDTQYF. DNA of the CDR3: TGTGCCAGCAGCCAAGATACGGGGGCTAGCACAGATACGCAGTATTTT.

This sequence joins TRBV28 and TRBJ2-6, with no clear D. With 1 base removed from V and 1 base from J, the gap between germline ends came to 11 bases. This CDR3 has 17 amino acids. The germline V gene has CDR1 MDHEN and CDR2 SYDVKM. In DNA, the CDR3 is TGTGCCAGCAGTTTATTGGGTCGGCTGTCTGGGGCCAACGTCCTGACTTTC. Amino acid sequence: CASSLLGRLSGANVLTF.

The rearrangement joins TRBV5-8 to TRBJ1-3, with TRBD1 identical over 7 bases. V dropped 1 base and J dropped 9; count of bases not matched to a gene: 10. The CDR3 runs 15 residues. The germline V gene has CDR1 SGHTS and CDR2 YDEGEE. The CDR3 bases are TGTGCCAGCAGCTTGACCGGGACAGTAGGACGCACCATATATTTT. It specifies CASSLTGTVGRTIYF.